A selection of T cell receptor beta chains follows, all from one sample in a study of T cell responses to AZD1222 COVID-19 vaccine. Generated by immunoSEQ multiplex PCR, the TCRdb table keeps only in-frame clones and is missing some. The data hold 150,000 to 200,000 clones, with 85% to 95% observed a single time. The sample was peripheral blood, taken on day 0 of AZD1222 vaccination. Receptor source: an adult in good health. Each CDR3 is given with its conserved first and last residue.

v_call cdr3_aa
TRBV7-9 CASKALVAGDEQYF
TRBV28 CASSLDRGYQPQHF
TRBV3-1/TRBV3-2 CASSQVQGVLGYTF
TRBV7-9 CASRAGDYEQYF
TRBV4-1 CASSPEENTGELFF
TRBV3-1/TRBV3-2 CASSQDRGRLNIQYF
TRBV19 CASSTPGLNSPLHF
TRBV27 CASSSNIGGAETQYF
TRBV7-2 CASSLGSGGLNTEAFF
TRBV5-6 CASSFGLATFADTQYF
TRBV5-5 CASSPEGLYNEQFF
TRBV3-1/TRBV3-2 CASSQDRQGAYF
TRBV20-1 CSALYGWQYF
TRBV24-1 CATSQTGVYGYTF
TRBV3-1/TRBV3-2 CAAGQGSSYNSPLHF
TRBV2 CASSEESHAGQGYNEQFF
TRBV5-1 CASSLGGTSDNEQFF